The TCR beta chain under discussion was sequenced for a study of blood T cells in healthy people across ages. With regard to this clonotype: Its antigen is not known.

Findings of the study overall: The study found more naive CD4+ cells and higher diversity in long-lived than aged donors. Reliance upon unsorted PBMCs precluded definitive naive versus antigen-experienced comparison.

The CDR3 contains 10 residues. Germline CDR1 is SEHNR and CDR2 is FQNEAQ (reference sequence). Drawing of peripheral blood yielded approximately 10 milliliters from each donor. The second PCR ran about 6 to 12 cycles with a sample-barcoded 5' primer and J-beta primers. TCRdb recomputed calls from the 5' RACE reads with MiXCR, one row per CDR3 protein. Found here are around 1,500,000 distinct CDR3 sequences, 42% of them singletons; the top ten hold 7.9%. Sequences were obtained from blood. This sequence was found in a woman between 18 and 30 years old in good health. The genes are TRBV7-9 and TRBJ2-7; D uncertain. The J call could be wrong; TRBJ2-5 is a better fit for the DNA end. CDR3 loop: CASFGETQYF. Written as DNA, the CDR3 is TGTGCCAGCTTTGGGGAGACCCAGTACTTC.